This TCR beta chain was identified during a study of T cell changes during pregnancy in multiple sclerosis. Here immunoSEQ multiplex PCR was the method, and the copy in TCRdb shows in-frame clones only, minus some. The sample consists of approximately 59,000 clones, around nine tenths of them appearing once. This clone was detected only once. Specimen: peripheral blood, collected in the third trimester of pregnancy. The sequence derives from a female donor in good health, enrolled as a control in a pregnancy study.

CDR3: CASSYSTGSNSEQYF. For the CDR3, the DNA is TGTGCCAGCAGTTACTCGACAGGCTCTAACTCCGAGCAGTACTTC. V usage is TRBV6-5 and J usage is TRBJ2-7, with D perhaps matching TRBD1 (6 bases). The germline gives CDR1 MNHEY, CDR2 SVGAGI. The CDR3 spans 15 residues. V lost 0 bases, J lost 6 bases, and 15 bases lay in between.